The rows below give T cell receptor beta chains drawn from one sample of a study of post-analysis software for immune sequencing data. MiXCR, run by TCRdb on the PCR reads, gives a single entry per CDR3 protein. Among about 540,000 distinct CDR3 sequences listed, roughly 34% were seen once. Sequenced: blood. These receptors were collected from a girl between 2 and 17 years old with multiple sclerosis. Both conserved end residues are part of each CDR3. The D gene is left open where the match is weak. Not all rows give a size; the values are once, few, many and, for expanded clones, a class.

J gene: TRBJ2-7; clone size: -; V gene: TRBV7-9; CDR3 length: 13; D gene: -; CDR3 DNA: TGTGCCAGCAGTAGGGCCTCCTACAATGAGCAGTACTTC; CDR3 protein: CASSRASYNEQYF
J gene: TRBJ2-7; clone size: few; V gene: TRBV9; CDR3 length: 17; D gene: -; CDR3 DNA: TGTGCCAGCAGCCATCCCTCGACCGGGGACGAGTCCTACGAGCAGTACTTC; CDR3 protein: CASSHPSTGDESYEQYF
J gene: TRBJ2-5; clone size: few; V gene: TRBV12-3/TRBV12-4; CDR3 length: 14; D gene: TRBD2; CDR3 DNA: TGTGCCAGCAGTTATCCGGGGGGACAAGAGACCCAGTACTTC; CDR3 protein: CASSYPGGQETQYF
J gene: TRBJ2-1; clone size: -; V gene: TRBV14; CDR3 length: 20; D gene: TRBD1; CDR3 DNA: TGTGCCAGCAGCCAAAGGGAGGGACAGGGGTTCTGGGATCCCTACAATGAGCAGTTCTTC; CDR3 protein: CASSQREGQGFWDPYNEQFF
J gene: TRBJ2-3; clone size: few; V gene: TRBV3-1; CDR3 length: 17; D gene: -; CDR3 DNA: TGTGCCAGCAGCCAAAGGGGCCGGTCAGGTGGCACAGATACGCAGTATTTT; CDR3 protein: CASSQRGRSGGTDTQYF
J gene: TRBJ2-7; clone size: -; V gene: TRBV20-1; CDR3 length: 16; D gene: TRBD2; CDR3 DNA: TGCAGTGCCCTAGGACTAGCGGGGGCTAGCTCCTACGAGCAGTACTTC; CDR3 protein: CSALGLAGASSYEQYF
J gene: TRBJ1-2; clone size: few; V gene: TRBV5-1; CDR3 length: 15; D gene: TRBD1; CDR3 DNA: TGCGCCAGCAGCTGGCGGGACAGCGATGGGTATGGCTACACCTTC; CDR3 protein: CASSWRDSDGYGYTF
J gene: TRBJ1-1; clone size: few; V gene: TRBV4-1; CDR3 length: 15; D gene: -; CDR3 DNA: TGCGCCAGCAGCTCCCTCAGTGCGGAGAACACTGAAGCTTTCTTT; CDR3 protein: CASSSLSAENTEAFF
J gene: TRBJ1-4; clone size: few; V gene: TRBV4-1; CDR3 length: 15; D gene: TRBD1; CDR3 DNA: TGCGCCAGCAGCCAAGTAGGGACAGGGAATGAAAAACTGTTTTTT; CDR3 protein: CASSQVGTGNEKLFF
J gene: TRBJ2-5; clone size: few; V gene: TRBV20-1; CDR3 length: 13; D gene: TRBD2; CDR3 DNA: TGCAGTGCGACCAGGACTAGCTCTGAGACCCAGTACTTC; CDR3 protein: CSATRTSSETQYF
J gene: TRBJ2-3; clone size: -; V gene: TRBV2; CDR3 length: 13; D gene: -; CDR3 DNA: TGTGCCAGCAGTGTGAGGATCTCAGATACGCAGTATTTT; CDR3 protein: CASSVRISDTQYF
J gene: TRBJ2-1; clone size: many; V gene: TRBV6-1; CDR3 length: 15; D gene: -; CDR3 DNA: TGTGCCAGCAGTCCTCAAGCGGACTCCTACAATGAGCAGTTCTTC; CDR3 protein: CASSPQADSYNEQFF
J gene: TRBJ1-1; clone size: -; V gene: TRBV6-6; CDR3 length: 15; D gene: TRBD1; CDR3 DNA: TGTGCCAGCAGTTTGACAACAGGGGGCGGCACTGAAGCTTTCTTT; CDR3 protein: CASSLTTGGGTEAFF
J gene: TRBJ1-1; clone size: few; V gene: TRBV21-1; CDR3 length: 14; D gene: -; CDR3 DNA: TGTGCCAGCAGCAAAAAGGCAGAATACACTGAAGCTTTCTTT; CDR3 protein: CASSKKAEYTEAFF
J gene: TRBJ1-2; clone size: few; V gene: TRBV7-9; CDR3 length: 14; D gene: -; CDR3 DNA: TGTGCCAGCAGCTCCAGGACAGCTGGAGATGGCTACACCTTC; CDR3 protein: CASSSRTAGDGYTF
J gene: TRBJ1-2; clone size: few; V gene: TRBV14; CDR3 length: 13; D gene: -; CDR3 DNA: TGTGCCAGTAGCCAAATAACAGGCGCTGGCTACACCTTC; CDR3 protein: CASSQITGAGYTF
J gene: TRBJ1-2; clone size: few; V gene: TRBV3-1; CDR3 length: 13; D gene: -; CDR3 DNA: TGTGCCAGCAGCCAAGGAGCGACGGTCGGCTACACCTTC; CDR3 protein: CASSQGATVGYTF
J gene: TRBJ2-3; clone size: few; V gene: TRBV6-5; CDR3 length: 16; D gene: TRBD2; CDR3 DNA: TGTGCCAGCAAACCACTAGCGGGGGTTAGCACAGATACGCAGTATTTT; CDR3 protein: CASKPLAGVSTDTQYF
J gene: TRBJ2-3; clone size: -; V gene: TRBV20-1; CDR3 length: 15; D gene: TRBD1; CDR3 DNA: TGCAGTGCTAGTGAATCCGGGACAGGCACAGATACGCAGTATTTT; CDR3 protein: CSASESGTGTDTQYF
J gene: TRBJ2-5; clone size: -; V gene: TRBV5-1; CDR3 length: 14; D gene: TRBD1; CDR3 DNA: TGCGCCAGCAGCTTGGGGGACAGATACGAGACCCAGTACTTC; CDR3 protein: CASSLGDRYETQYF
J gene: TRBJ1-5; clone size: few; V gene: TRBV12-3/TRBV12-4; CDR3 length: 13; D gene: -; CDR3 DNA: TGTGCCAGCAGTTGGGCTACAGATCAGCCCCAGCATTTT; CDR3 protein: CASSWATDQPQHF
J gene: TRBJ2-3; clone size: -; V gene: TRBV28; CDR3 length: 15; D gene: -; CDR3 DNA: TGTGCCAGCAGTTTAGCTAGTGGCCAAGGAGATACGCAGTATTTT; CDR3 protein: CASSLASGQGDTQYF
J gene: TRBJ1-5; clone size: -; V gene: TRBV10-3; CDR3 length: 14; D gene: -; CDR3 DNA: TGTGCCATCAGCGTACAGGAAAGCAATCAGCCCCAGCATTTT; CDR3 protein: CAISVQESNQPQHF
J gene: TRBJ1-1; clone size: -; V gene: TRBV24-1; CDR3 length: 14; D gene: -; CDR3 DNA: TGTGCCACCAGTCGAGGAGGCTTGAACACTGAAGCTTTCTTT; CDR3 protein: CATSRGGLNTEAFF
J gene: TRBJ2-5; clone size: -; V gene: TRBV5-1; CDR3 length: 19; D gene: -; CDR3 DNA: TGCGCCAGCAGCTTGGGCGTTGGTGGGGGACGCCGAACTCAAGAGACCCAGTACTTC; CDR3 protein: CASSLGVGGGRRTQETQYF
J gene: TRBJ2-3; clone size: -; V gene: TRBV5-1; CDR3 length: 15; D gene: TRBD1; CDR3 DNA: TGCGCCAGCAGCTTGGCCGGGACAGGGAGTGATACGCAGTATTTT; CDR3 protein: CASSLAGTGSDTQYF
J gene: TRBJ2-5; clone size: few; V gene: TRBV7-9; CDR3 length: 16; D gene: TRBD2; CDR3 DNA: TGTGCCAGCAGCTTAGCGGCTAGCGGGGGCGGAGAGACCCAGTACTTC; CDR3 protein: CASSLAASGGGETQYF
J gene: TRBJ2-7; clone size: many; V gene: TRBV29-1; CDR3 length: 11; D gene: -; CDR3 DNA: TGCAGCGTTGCTTTACCTAAGGAGCAGTACTTC; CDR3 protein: CSVALPKEQYF
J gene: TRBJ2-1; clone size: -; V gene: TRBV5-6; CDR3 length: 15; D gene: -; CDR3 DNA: TGTGCCAGCGGGATCTGGGGGGTAAACCGGGATGAGCAGTTCTTC; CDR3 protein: CASGIWGVNRDEQFF
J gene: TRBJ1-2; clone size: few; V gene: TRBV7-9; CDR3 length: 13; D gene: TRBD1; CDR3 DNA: TGTGCCAGCAGCAAGACAGGGTGCTATGGCTACACCTTC; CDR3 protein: CASSKTGCYGYTF
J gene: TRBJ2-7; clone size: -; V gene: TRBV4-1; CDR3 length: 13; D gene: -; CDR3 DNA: TGCGCCAGCAGCCAAGGTTTGGGTTACGAGCAGTACTTC; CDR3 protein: CASSQGLGYEQYF
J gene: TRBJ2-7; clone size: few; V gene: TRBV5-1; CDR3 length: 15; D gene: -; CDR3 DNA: TGCGCCAGCAGCTTAATGGCCGGTTATTCCTACGAGCAGTACTTC; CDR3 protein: CASSLMAGYSYEQYF
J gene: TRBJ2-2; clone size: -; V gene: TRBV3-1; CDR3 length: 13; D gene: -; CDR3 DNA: TGTGCCAGCAGCCAAGTAAGGGGAGGGGAGCTGTTTTTT; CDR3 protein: CASSQVRGGELFF
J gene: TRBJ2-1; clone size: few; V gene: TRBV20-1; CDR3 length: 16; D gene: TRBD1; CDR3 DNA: TGCAGTGCTAGAGATCCCACAGGGGCCCCCTACAATGAGCAGTTCTTC; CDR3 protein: CSARDPTGAPYNEQFF
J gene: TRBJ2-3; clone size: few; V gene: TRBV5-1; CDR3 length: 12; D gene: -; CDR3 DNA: TGCGCCAGCAGCAAGGAGGTAGATACGCAGTATTTT; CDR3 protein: CASSKEVDTQYF
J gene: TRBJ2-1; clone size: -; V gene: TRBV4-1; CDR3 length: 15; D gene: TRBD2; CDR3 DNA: TGCGCCAGCAGCCAACGCGGGGGGGATATCAATGAGCAGTTCTTC; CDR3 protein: CASSQRGGDINEQFF
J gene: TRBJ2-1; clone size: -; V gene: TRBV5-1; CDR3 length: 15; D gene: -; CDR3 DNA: TGCGCCAGCAGCTTGGTTTCGTCTGGAACAAGTGAGCAGTTCTTC; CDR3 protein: CASSLVSSGTSEQFF
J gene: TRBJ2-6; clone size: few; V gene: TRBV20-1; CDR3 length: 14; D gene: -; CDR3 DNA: TGCAGTGCCACCGGACAGTCTGGGGCCAACGTCCTGACTTTC; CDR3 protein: CSATGQSGANVLTF
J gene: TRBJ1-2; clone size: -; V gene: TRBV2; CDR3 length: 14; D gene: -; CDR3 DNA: TGTGCCAGTCCAAGGCGCGGGGTTTTCTATGGCTACACCTTC; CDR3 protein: CASPRRGVFYGYTF
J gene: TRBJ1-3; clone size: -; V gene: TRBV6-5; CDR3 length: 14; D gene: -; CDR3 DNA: TGTGCCAGCAGTTACTCGCGGTCTGGAAACACCATATATTTT; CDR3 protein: CASSYSRSGNTIYF